This TCR beta chain is from a study of T cells in Graves' hyperthyroidism and ophthalmopathy (dated by TCRdb to 2018 to 2020). Concerning the study at large: Peripheral blood samples were taken at initial diagnosis, before any treatment was given. Whether ophthalmopathy could be predicted prospectively was tested in an independent validation cohort made up of approximately 19 hyperthyroidism patients plus 17 patients who later progressed to ophthalmopathy. The 90 or so discovery patients were randomly split 7:3 into training and test sets. In addition, the study compared T-cell repertoires in thyroid tissue and in blood from about 6 Graves' hyperthyroidism patients. According to the paper, TCR Vbeta CDR3 sequencing was carried out on 135 peripheral blood samples, which came from approximately 43 ophthalmopathy, fewer than 80 hyperthyroidism and some 17 progressor patients. To identify distinguishing TCR V-J signatures, a discovery cohort of around 100 patients was used, comprising 40 to 45 with Graves' ophthalmopathy and 57 with stable Graves' hyperthyroidism. After blood sampling, hyperthyroidism patients were treated with methimazole at a starting dose of 30 mg daily, and ophthalmopathy patients were treated with high-dose intravenous methylprednisolone. General findings and caveats noted by the study authors: Sample size was not statistically predetermined, and investigators were not blinded to group allocation. In validation, progression to ophthalmopathy was predicted by the model with 70.59% sensitivity and about 72% specificity, a median of approximately 6.5 months before onset. Most expanded thyroid clonotypes (frequency above 0.001) were also detected in blood, suggesting blood repertoires may reflect thyroid immune responses. Ophthalmopathy was separated from stable hyperthyroidism by a 13 V-J signature model, with roughly 88% sensitivity and about 81% specificity obtained in cross-validation and 80%/75% obtained in testing.

CDR1 LGHDT and CDR2 YNNKEL were looked up in the germline V gene (reference sequence). The CDR3, from cysteine to phenylalanine, totals 15 residues. This entry keeps only the CDR3 DNA: 45 bases, framed from base 1. V is pruned by 4 bases and J by 6 bases, leaving 8 bases of the junction without a gene match. The table lists this clonotype with many counts. Its target antigen remains unknown. Base qualities are missing; no much larger clone stands one base away. The TCR beta CDR3 regions were amplified from the RNA transcripts. The TCR CDR3 was subjected to a first round of RT-PCR using the HTBI primer set and the Qiagen OneStep RT-PCR kit. Libraries were constructed in a second round of multiplex PCR, after which size selection and purification were performed. Paired-end sequencing of the libraries was performed with 100 bp reads on an Illumina HiSeq2000. From the authors' description of their analysis: Raw data were processed with SOAPnuke, discarding reads with adapters, uncalled bases, mean Phred below 15, or no exact constant-primer or identifier match. High-quality paired reads were merged with COPE v1.2.5, and unique nucleotide sequences were defined as clonotypes. MiTCR v1.1 was used to align the clonotypes against IMGT TRBV, TRBD and TRBJ reference segments. The analysis was restricted to V-J combinations with a frequency above 0.0001, which together covered just over 98% of the repertoires. A TCS score was defined as the ratio of F50 (clonal expansion) to E x V (chaos), with BLOSUM62-based TCRdist applied between CDR3 peptides within each V-J. Welch's t-statistics and random forest reduced roughly 530 V-J features to roughly 13, which were used in a naive Bayes classifier (R e1071). TCRdb ran its own pipeline on the public reads, namely fastp trimming at Q25 and MiXCR clone calling, and kept in-frame beta chains. Rows merge per CDR3 protein into single entries with the most common DNA and genes. The V and J calls here are based on TCRdb, not the publication. The sample table holds 550,000 to 600,000 distinct CDR3 sequences, of which more than 13% were seen once. The ten top clones hold 6.5% to 9% of the sample.

Ophthalmopathy patients had moderately to severely active disease, with a Clinical Activity Score of 3 or more, a NOSPECS grade of 4 or more, and a disease duration of less than 3 months. The study excluded patients with uncontrolled infections, other autoimmune diseases, pregnancy or lactation. Diagnoses relied on clinical symptoms, serum thyroxine and TRAb, thyroid ultrasound and orbital computed tomography. PBMCs were isolated from about 9 ml of fresh peripheral blood by Ficoll-Paque density gradient centrifugation. Trizol reagent was used to extract total RNA, and RNA quality was then checked on an Agilent 2100 Bioanalyzer.

The chain is encoded by TRBV3-1 joined to TRBJ2-7; 11 of the junction bases match TRBD1. The receptor was isolated from a woman aged 18-29 years with Graves' ophthalmopathy. The material sequenced was blood. Here the CDR3 is given as CASSLGQGALSEQYF. The DNA is as follows: TGTGCCAGCAGCCTTGGACAGGGGGCCCTCTCCGAGCAGTACTTC.